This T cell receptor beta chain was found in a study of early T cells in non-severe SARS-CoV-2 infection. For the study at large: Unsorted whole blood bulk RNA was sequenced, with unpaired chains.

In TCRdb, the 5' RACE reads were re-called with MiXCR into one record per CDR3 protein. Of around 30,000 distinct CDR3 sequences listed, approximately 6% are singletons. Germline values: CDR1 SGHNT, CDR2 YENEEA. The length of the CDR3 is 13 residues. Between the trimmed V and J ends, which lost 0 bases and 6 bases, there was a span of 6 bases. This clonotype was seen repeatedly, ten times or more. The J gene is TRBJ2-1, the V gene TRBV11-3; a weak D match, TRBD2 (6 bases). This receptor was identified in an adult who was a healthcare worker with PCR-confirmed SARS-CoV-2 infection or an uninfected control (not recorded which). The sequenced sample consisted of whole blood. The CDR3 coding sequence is TGTGCCAGCAGCTTAGAGGAGGGCAATGAGCAGTTCTTC. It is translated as CASSLEEGNEQFF.